The T cell receptor (beta chain) described here comes from a study of shared clonotypes between healthy human individuals (dated by TCRdb to 2020 to 2022). General notes on the study: The cohort included three men and a couple of women between 18 and 49 years of age. The study deeply sequenced blood TCR repertoires of five healthy adults to estimate repertoire size and the extent of clonotype sharing between individuals. Each donor's leukapheresis produced roughly between roughly 0.85 and 9.5 billion PBMCs. To increase sequencing depth and limit assay-specific biases, different laboratories used diverse techniques to prepare libraries and sequence TCR repertoires.

Only one count was recorded for this clone. The antigen it recognizes is unknown. No much larger clonotype is one base removed from it; base qualities were not supplied. Using the deep immunoSEQ assay, multiplex PCR amplified TCR CDR3 regions from genomic DNA. Genomic DNA extracted from each cell subset was distributed evenly over all wells of several immunoSEQ 96-well plates, and each plate served as one replicate. For unsorted PBMC, 250 to 350 ng of genomic DNA, equivalent to 30,000 to 35,000 T cell genomes, went into each replicate PCR. Genomic DNA from unsorted PBMC was sequenced over ten immunoSEQ deep assay plates. Purified libraries were measured with a Qubit 3.0 fluorometer, size-checked on a Bioanalyzer 2100, and measured again with the KAPA Library Quantification kit. Every immunoSEQ 96-well plate was sequenced on a separate single-read 150-cycle Illumina NextSeq 550 flow cell. The source study handled its data this way. Because the immunoSEQ output held only junctional sequences and lacked quality scores, the filtering could not match the filtering applied to full-length reads. Sequences were annotated with PyIR, a Python wrapper for IgBLAST v1.9, using IMGT germline references to assign V/J genes and CDR3. Reads were removed for weak V/J assignments (E-value above 1e-6), missing CDR3, stop codons, out-of-frame junctions, or ambiguous translated residues. V3J clonotypes were defined by identical inferred V gene, J gene, and CDR3 amino acid sequence. The percentage overlap between two repertoires was calculated by dividing the number of shared unique clonotypes by the size of the smaller repertoire. Richness of each repertoire was evaluated using RTK rarefaction, the Chao1 estimator, and Recon v2.1 estimates of unobserved clonotypes. In TCRdb, the immuneACCESS table is reduced to in-frame sequences with V and J assigned. These tables do not hold every clone; where another copy was compared, an unresolved V gene accounts for under half, and the others remain unexplained. The V and J calls and clone size come from that table; D and trimming were worked out from the DNA. This sample lists about half a million clones; less than 80% were detected once. Around 12% of the sample goes to the ten largest clones.

Paper-wide results and their limitations: Because the study included only a small number of donors, the genetic and exposure-history diversity represented was limited. Based on pairwise subsampling, the degree of clonotype sharing among donors was expected to be affected by sequencing depth. Only blood was sampled, and tissue TCR repertoires likely differ from those in blood.

The donors were healthy, HIV-negative adults who had no recently reported acute infections or vaccinations. Every donor was a Caucasian adult residing in Nashville, Tennessee, USA. In the unsorted samples, 85 million to 100 million PBMCs were counted, and genomic DNA was extracted using the QIAamp DNA Blood Mini kit. Blood was obtained by leukapheresis, after which PBMCs were separated by Ficoll-Histopaque density gradient centrifugation and cryopreserved in liquid nitrogen vapor phase. This TCR came from a woman between 35 and 50 years old in good health. Some clones in this sample may be carry-over from other donors' samples. Sequencing was carried out using PBMCs.

The sequenced DNA is TGTGCCATCAGTGTCAGACTAGAGCTTGGGTTCAATGAGCAGTTCTTC. Protein translation: CAISVRLELGFNEQFF. The chain uses TRBV10-3 and TRBJ2-1, and possibly TRBD2, on 6 matching bases. Trimming removed 4 bases from V and 6 bases from J, leaving 19 bases between the germline ends. The CDR3 contains 16 residues, cysteine and phenylalanine counted. Just the 48-base CDR3 DNA is kept, in frame starting at base 1. Sequences ENHRY (CDR1) and SYGVKD (CDR2) are obtained from the germline V gene.